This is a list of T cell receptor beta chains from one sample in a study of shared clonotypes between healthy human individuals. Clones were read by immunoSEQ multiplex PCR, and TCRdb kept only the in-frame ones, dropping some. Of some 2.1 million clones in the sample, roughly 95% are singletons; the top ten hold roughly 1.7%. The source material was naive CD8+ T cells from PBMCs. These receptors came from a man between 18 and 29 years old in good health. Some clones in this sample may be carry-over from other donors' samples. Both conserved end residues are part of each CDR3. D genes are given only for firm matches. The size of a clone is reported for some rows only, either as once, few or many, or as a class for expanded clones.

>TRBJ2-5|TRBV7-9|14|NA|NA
CASSSGRVQETQYF
TGTGCCAGCAGTTCCGGACGGGTGCAAGAGACCCAGTACTTC
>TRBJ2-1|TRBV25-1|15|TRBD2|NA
CASSAGGLSYNEQFF
TGTGCCAGCAGCGCCGGGGGGTTGTCCTACAATGAGCAGTTCTTC
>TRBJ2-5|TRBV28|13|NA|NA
CASSLDYGETQYF
TGTGCCAGCAGTTTGGACTATGGGGAGACCCAGTACTTC
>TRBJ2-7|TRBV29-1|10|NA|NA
CSVLDTEQYF
TGCAGCGTTCTTGATACCGAGCAGTACTTC
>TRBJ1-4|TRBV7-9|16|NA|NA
CASSQGQFATNEKLFF
TGTGCCAGCAGCCAAGGACAGTTTGCAACTAATGAAAAACTGTTTTTT
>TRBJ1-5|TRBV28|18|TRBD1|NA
CASSSTGWTGVTNQPQHF
TGTGCCAGCAGTAGCACGGGCTGGACAGGGGTTACCAATCAGCCCCAGCATTTT
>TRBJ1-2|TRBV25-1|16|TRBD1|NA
CASSESRQGRLLGYTF
TGTGCCAGCAGTGAATCTCGACAGGGGCGCTTATTGGGCTACACCTTC
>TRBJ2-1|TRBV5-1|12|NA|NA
CASMQDRNEQFF
TGCGCCAGCATGCAGGACCGGAATGAGCAGTTCTTC
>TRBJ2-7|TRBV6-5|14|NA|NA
CAAGGQAYSYEQYF
TGTGCCGCCGGCGGGCAGGCTTACTCCTACGAGCAGTACTTC
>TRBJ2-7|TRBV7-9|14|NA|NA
CASSLGLSSYEQYF
TGTGCCAGCAGCTTAGGGCTGAGCTCCTACGAGCAGTACTTC
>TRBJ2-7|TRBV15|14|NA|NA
CATSGGRGSYEQYF
TGTGCCACCTCAGGCGGTAGGGGTTCGTACGAGCAGTACTTC
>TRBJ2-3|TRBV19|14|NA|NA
CASTPTQWGDTQYF
TGTGCCAGTACCCCCACACAGTGGGGAGATACGCAGTATTTT
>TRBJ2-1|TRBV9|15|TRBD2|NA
CASNLAGGPRNEQFF
TGTGCCAGCAATCTAGCGGGAGGGCCACGCAATGAGCAGTTCTTC
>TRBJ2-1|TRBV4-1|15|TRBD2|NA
CASSGGSGSRSEQFF
TGCGCCAGCAGCGGAGGTAGCGGGAGTCGGTCTGAGCAGTTCTTC
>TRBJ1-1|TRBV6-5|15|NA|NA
CASSYSRTGNTEAFF
TGTGCCAGCAGTTACTCCCGAACAGGGAACACTGAAGCTTTCTTT
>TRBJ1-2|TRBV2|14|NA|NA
CASDSRTVNYGYTF
TGTGCCAGCGATTCTCGGACAGTTAACTATGGCTACACCTTC
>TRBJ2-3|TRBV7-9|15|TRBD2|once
CASRESGRAKDTQYF
TGTGCCAGCAGAGAGAGCGGGAGGGCTAAAGATACGCAGTATTTT
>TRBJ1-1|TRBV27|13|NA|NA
CASRRGFGTEAFF
TGTGCCAGCCGGCGGGGGTTCGGCACTGAAGCTTTCTTT
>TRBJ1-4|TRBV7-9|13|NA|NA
CASSMNRDEKLFF
TGTGCCAGCAGCATGAACAGGGATGAAAAACTGTTTTTT
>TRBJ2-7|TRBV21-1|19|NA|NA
CASSKDMEGRSGYDYEQYF
TGTGCCAGCAGCAAAGACATGGAGGGTCGGTCGGGCTACGACTACGAGCAGTACTTC
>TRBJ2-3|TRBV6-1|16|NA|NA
CASSEMISGSTDTQYF
TGTGCCAGCAGTGAAATGATCAGCGGGAGCACAGATACGCAGTATTTT
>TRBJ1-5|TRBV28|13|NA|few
CATRDGRNQPQHF
TGTGCCACCCGGGACGGGCGCAATCAGCCCCAGCATTTT
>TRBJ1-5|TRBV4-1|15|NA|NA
CASSYRDGSNQPQHF
TGCGCCAGCAGCTACCGGGATGGGAGCAATCAGCCCCAGCATTTT
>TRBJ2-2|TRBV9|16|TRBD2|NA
CASTLAGGQNTGELFF
TGTGCCAGCACCTTAGCGGGAGGGCAGAACACCGGGGAGCTGTTTTTT
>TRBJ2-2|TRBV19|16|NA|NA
CASSTYRVANTGELFF
TGTGCCAGTAGTACCTACAGGGTAGCGAACACCGGGGAGCTGTTTTTT
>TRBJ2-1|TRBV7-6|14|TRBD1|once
CASSLLTGGDEQFF
TGTGCCAGCAGCTTGCTGACAGGGGGCGATGAGCAGTTCTTC
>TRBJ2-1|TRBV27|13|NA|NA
CASSLSRVTEQFF
TGTGCCAGCAGTTTATCTCGGGTAACTGAGCAGTTCTTC
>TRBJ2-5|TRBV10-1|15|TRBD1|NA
CASSALTGIGETQYF
TGCGCCAGCAGCGCTCTGACAGGGATTGGGGAGACCCAGTACTTC
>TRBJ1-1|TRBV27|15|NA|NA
CASSSHGTPNTEAFF
TGTGCCAGCAGTTCGCATGGGACACCGAACACTGAAGCTTTCTTT
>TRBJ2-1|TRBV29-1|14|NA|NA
CSVRRESSYNEQFF
TGCAGCGTTAGAAGGGAAAGCTCCTACAATGAGCAGTTCTTC
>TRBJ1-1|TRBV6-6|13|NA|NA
CASSPGRNTEAFF
TGTGCCAGCAGTCCGGGACGGAACACTGAAGCTTTCTTT
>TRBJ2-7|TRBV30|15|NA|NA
CAWSTPRGGGFEQYF
TGTGCCTGGAGTACACCTCGCGGAGGGGGTTTCGAGCAGTACTTC
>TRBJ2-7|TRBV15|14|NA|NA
CATSRVQGPYEQYF
TGTGCCACCAGCAGAGTCCAGGGGCCCTACGAGCAGTACTTC
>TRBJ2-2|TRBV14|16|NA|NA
CASSQKMGVNTGELFF
TGTGCCAGCAGCCAAAAGATGGGGGTAAACACCGGGGAGCTGTTTTTT
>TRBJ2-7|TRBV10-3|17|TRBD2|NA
CAISGPGLAKSSYEQYF
TGTGCCATCAGCGGACCTGGACTAGCTAAGAGCTCCTACGAGCAGTACTTC
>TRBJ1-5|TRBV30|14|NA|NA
CAWSEIVSNQPQHF
TGTGCCTGGAGTGAGATTGTTAGCAATCAGCCCCAGCATTTT
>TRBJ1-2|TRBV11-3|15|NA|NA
CASSFAQRTNYGYTF
TGTGCCAGCAGCTTCGCCCAGCGTACCAACTATGGCTACACCTTC
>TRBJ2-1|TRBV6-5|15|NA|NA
CASSYSKNQGGEQFF
TGTGCCAGCAGTTACTCGAAGAACCAGGGCGGTGAGCAGTTCTTC
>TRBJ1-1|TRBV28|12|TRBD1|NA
CASTGQGVLAFF
TGTGCCAGCACCGGACAGGGGGTTTTGGCTTTCTTT
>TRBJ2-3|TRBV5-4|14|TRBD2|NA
CASRAGGSTDTQYF
TGTGCCAGCAGAGCGGGAGGTTCCACAGATACGCAGTATTTT
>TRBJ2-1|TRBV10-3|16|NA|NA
CAISDTGIKIYNEQFF
TGTGCCATCAGTGATACGGGAATTAAAATTTACAATGAGCAGTTCTTC
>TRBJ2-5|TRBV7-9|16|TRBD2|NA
CASSNIAGRVLETQYF
TGTGCCAGCAGCAACATAGCGGGAAGAGTCCTCGAGACCCAGTACTTC